Listed below are T cell receptor beta chains from one sample, sequenced in a study of cytomegalovirus exposure and HLA in healthy donors. Generated by immunoSEQ multiplex PCR, the TCRdb table keeps only in-frame clones and is missing some. Among roughly 130,000 clones, 60% to 85% were seen once, and the ten largest hold about 1%. Sequenced: PBMCs. These receptors all come from a man between 18 and 29 years old in good health and CMV-seronegative. Each CDR3 is given with its conserved first and last residue. A D gene is named only where the DNA matches it firmly. Expanded clones are given a class, and other clones once, few, many or no size at all.

J	D	size	V	DNA	CDR3
TRBJ1-1	TRBD1	NA	TRBV5-6	TGTGCCAGCAGGGGACAGGGAAAAGGGGTCGCTGAAGCTTTCTTT	CASRGQGKGVAEAFF
TRBJ1-5	TRBD1	NA	TRBV30	TGTGCCTGGACGGGGACAGGAGGGCAGCCCCAGCATTTT	CAWTGTGGQPQHF
TRBJ1-1	NA	NA	TRBV9	TGTGCCAGCAGTTCCAGATCGAACACTGAAGCTTTCTTT	CASSSRSNTEAFF
TRBJ1-1	TRBD1	few	TRBV4-3	TGCGCCAGCAGCCAAAAATACAGGGGGCTCCTTACCCAGGACACTGAAGCTTTCTTT	CASSQKYRGLLTQDTEAFF
TRBJ2-3	TRBD2	NA	TRBV7-7	TGTGCTAGCAGCCCCGGGACTAACTCTCTAGATACGCAGTATTTT	CASSPGTNSLDTQYF
TRBJ1-1	NA	NA	TRBV11-3	TGTGCCAGCAGTGTTCAGGTAGGGGCTGAAGCTTTCTTT	CASSVQVGAEAFF
TRBJ2-2	NA	NA	TRBV5-4	TGTGCCAGCACTTCCGGTGGACGGGCGGGCACCGGGGAGCTGTTTTTT	CASTSGGRAGTGELFF
TRBJ2-7	NA	few	TRBV10-3	TGTGCCACCGGAGCGATGGCCTACGAGCAGTACTTC	CATGAMAYEQYF
TRBJ2-1	TRBD1	NA	TRBV6-1	TGTGCCAGCAGTCTTAGGACAGGGGGCAGCGATGAGCAGTTCTTC	CASSLRTGGSDEQFF
TRBJ2-2	TRBD1	NA	TRBV15	TGTGCCACCCACGGAGGGGGACAGGCAAACACCGGGGAGCTGTTTTTT	CATHGGGQANTGELFF
TRBJ1-2	NA	NA	TRBV7-2	TGTGCCAGCAGCTTCGGGGGAAGATATGGCTACACCTTC	CASSFGGRYGYTF
TRBJ2-1	NA	NA	TRBV4-2	TGTGCCAGCAGCCAAGGGTCCAGCCCACAGACCTACAATGAGCAGTTCTTC	CASSQGSSPQTYNEQFF
TRBJ1-2	TRBD1	NA	TRBV7-9	TGTGCCAGCAGCTTCCAGGGGGAAGGCTACACCTTC	CASSFQGEGYTF
TRBJ2-2	TRBD1	NA	TRBV6-1	TGTGCCGTCCAAAGGACAGGGCACACCGGGGAGCTGTTTTTT	CAVQRTGHTGELFF
TRBJ2-1	TRBD1	NA	TRBV11-3	TGTGCCAGCAGCTCAGGACAGGGGAGAGGCAATGAGCAGTTCTTC	CASSSGQGRGNEQFF
TRBJ1-2	TRBD1	NA	TRBV9	TGTGCCAGCAGCGTAGCGCAGGGGGTGGGTTATGGCTACACCTTC	CASSVAQGVGYGYTF
TRBJ2-7	NA	NA	TRBV30	TGTGCCTGGAGGGATGGTAGCGGCTCCTACGAGCAGTACTTC	CAWRDGSGSYEQYF
TRBJ1-3	NA	NA	TRBV7-6	TGTGCCAGCAGCTTAGGACGGGGAACAGGGCACTCTGGAAACACCATATATTTT	CASSLGRGTGHSGNTIYF
TRBJ2-3	NA	NA	TRBV27	TGTGCCAGCAGTTTATTAAAAGATACGCAGTATTTT	CASSLLKDTQYF
TRBJ2-3	TRBD2	NA	TRBV7-9	TGTTCCAGCAGCTTAGGGTCTGTAGCGGGGGGCACAGATACGCAGTATTTT	CSSSLGSVAGGTDTQYF
TRBJ1-1	TRBD1	NA	TRBV19	TGTGCCAGTAGTTTTACAGGGGCGCGTGAAGCTTTCTTT	CASSFTGAREAFF
TRBJ1-4	TRBD1	NA	TRBV4-1	TGCGCCAGCAGACAAAGGGGAGGGCAGGGGGCTTATATTGAAAAACTGTTTTTT	CASRQRGGQGAYIEKLFF
TRBJ1-2	NA	once	TRBV25-1	TGTGCCAGCAGTGAATTGGACAGTCAGACCCCTGGCTACACCTTC	CASSELDSQTPGYTF
TRBJ1-1	NA	NA	TRBV6-1	TGTGCCAGCAGGGGAGGAGGAGCTTTCTTT	CASRGGGAFF
TRBJ1-2	NA	NA	TRBV19	TGTGCCAGTAGGAGGGGACTCCATGGCTACACCTTC	CASRRGLHGYTF
TRBJ2-7	TRBD1	NA	TRBV6-5	TGTGCCAGCAGGGAAACCGGGACAGGGGGGAACGAGCAGTACTTC	CASRETGTGGNEQYF
TRBJ1-1	NA	many	TRBV28	TGTGCCAGCAGGGGCCGTCCTGAAGCTTTCTTT	CASRGRPEAFF
TRBJ1-1	TRBD1	NA	TRBV20-1	TGCAGTGCTACAGGGGGGGAAGCTTTCTTT	CSATGGEAFF
TRBJ2-1	NA	once	TRBV2	TGTGCCAGCAGTGGGGGCACCCCGAGCTCCTACAATGAGCAGTTCTTC	CASSGGTPSSYNEQFF
TRBJ2-3	TRBD1	NA	TRBV30	TGTGCCTGGAGAGGGACAGGGGCCCCAGATACGCAGTATTTT	CAWRGTGAPDTQYF
TRBJ2-7	NA	NA	TRBV27	TGTGCCAGCAGTTCAGACAGGAACTCCTACGAGCAGTACTTC	CASSSDRNSYEQYF
TRBJ1-2	TRBD1	NA	TRBV5-8	TGTGCCAGCAGCTTAAGGACAGGAATGAACTATGGCTACACCTTC	CASSLRTGMNYGYTF
TRBJ2-6	TRBD1	few	TRBV5-6	TGTGCCAGCAGCTTAAACAGGGGAACTGGGGCCAACGTCCTGACTTTC	CASSLNRGTGANVLTF
TRBJ1-4	TRBD1	NA	TRBV13	TGTGCCAGCAGCTCGGGACAGGGAGGTGAAAAACTGTTTTTT	CASSSGQGGEKLFF
TRBJ2-7	NA	NA	TRBV19	TGTGCCAGTAGTGGGGGGAACTCCTACGAGCAGTACTTC	CASSGGNSYEQYF
TRBJ1-5	NA	NA	TRBV30	TGTGCCTGGAACAGGGAGCTTAGCAATCAGCCCCAGCATTTT	CAWNRELSNQPQHF
TRBJ1-2	TRBD1	NA	TRBV9	TGTGCCAGCAGCCCCGGACAGGGAATGTATGGCTACACCTTC	CASSPGQGMYGYTF
TRBJ2-2	TRBD2	NA	TRBV6-5	TGTGCCAGCAGTTACTCGTACGGGGGGTTGGCCGGGGAGCTGTTTTTT	CASSYSYGGLAGELFF
TRBJ1-2	TRBD1	NA	TRBV10-3	TGTGCCATCACTCCAGGACAGGGGGTTGACTATGGCTACACCTTC	CAITPGQGVDYGYTF
TRBJ1-2	NA	NA	TRBV5-4	TGTGCCAGCACCCCTCCTGGCCCCCCGGGGGGCTACACCTTC	CASTPPGPPGGYTF
TRBJ2-7	NA	NA	TRBV11-2	TGTGCCAGCAGCTTCTGGAGCTACGAGCAGTACTTC	CASSFWSYEQYF
TRBJ2-7	TRBD1	NA	TRBV6-5	TGTGCCAGCAGTTACTCTACCACAGGGGGATACGAGCAGTACTTC	CASSYSTTGGYEQYF
TRBJ1-2	TRBD1	NA	TRBV5-1	TGCGCCAGCGGCCCAGGGGGCTTTGACTATGGCTACACCTTC	CASGPGGFDYGYTF